The clone carrying this TCR beta chain was picked up a small number of times. This specimen comes from a study of T-cell reconstitution after alpha-beta-depleted transplantation in children. Unique molecular identifiers were incorporated during preparation of the TCRbeta library. TCRdb reanalysed the PCR reads using MiXCR and keeps one entry per CDR3 protein. The repertoire holds almost 400,000 distinct CDR3 sequences, with just over 20% as singletons. The CDR3 runs 17 residues. CDR1 is MDHEN, CDR2 SYDVKM, per germline. V was pared by 6 bases and J by 7 bases, with 11 bases of the junction left unmatched.

The sequence was obtained from a human donor who donated a stem cell graft to a child with acute myeloid leukemia. The material was PBMCs from the stem cell graft donor, obtained from the stem cell graft. The chain is built from TRBV28 and TRBJ2-1; 14 bases map to TRBD2. The CDR3 nucleotides are TGTGCCAGCAGCCCTAACCCCGGGACTAGCGGGAGTAATGAGCAGTTCTTC. It yields the protein CASSPNPGTSGSNEQFF. The full variable domain, with the rest looked up from reference TRBV28 and TRBJ2-1, is DVKVTQSSRYLVKRTGEKVFLECVQDMDHENMFWYRQDPGLGLRLIYFSYDVKMKEKGDIPEGYSVSREKKERFSLILESASTNQTSMYLCASSPNPGTSGSNEQFFGPGTRLTVL.